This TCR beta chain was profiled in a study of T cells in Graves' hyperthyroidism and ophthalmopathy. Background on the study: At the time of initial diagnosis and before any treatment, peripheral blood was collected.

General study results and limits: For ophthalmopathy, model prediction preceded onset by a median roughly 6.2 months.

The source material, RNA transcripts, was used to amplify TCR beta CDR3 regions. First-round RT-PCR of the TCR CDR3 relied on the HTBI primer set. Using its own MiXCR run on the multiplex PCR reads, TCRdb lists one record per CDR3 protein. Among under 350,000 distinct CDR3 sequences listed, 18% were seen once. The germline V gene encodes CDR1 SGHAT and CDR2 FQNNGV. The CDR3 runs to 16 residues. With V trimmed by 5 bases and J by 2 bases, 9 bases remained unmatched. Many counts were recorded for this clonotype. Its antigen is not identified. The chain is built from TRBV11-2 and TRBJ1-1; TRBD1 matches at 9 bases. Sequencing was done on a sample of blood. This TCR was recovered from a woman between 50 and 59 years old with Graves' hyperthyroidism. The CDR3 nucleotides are TGTGCCAGCAGCACCCAGCACAGGGGGCCAAACACTGAAGCTTTCTTT. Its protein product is CASSTQHRGPNTEAFF.